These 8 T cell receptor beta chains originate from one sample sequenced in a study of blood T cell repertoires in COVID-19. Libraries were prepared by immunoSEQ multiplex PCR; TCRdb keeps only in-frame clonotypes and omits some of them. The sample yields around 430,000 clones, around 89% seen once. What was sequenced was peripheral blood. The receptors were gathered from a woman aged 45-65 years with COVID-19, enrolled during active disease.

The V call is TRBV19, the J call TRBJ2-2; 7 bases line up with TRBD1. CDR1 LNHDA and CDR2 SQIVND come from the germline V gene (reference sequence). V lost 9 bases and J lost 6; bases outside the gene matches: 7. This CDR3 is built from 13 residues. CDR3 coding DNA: TGTGCCAGCAACCCGACAGGGCCCGGGGAGCTGTTTTTT. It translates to CASNPTGPGELFF.

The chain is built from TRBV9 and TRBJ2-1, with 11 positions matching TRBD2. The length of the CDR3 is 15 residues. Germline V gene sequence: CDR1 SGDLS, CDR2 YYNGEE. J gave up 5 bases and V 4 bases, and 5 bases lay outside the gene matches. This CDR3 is CASSYPTSGDNEQFF. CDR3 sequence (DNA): TGTGCCAGCAGCTATCCGACTAGCGGGGACAATGAGCAGTTCTTC.

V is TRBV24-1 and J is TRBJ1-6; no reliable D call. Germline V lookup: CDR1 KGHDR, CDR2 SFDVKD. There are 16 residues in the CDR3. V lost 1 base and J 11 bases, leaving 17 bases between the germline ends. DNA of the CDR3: TGTGCCACCAGTGATTTTGCGATTCTCAAAAGAACACCCCTCCACTTT. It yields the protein CATSDFAILKRTPLHF.

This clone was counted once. CDR3: CATSPVRQGGSPLHF. CDR3 in DNA: TGTGCCACCAGCCCTGTCCGGCAGGGGGGTTCACCCCTCCACTTT. This chain links TRBV15 with TRBJ1-6; TRBD1 agrees at 7 bases. Trimming took 5 bases from V and 9 from J; bases not matched to a gene: 10. This CDR3 has 15 residues. From germline, CDR1 is LNHNV and CDR2 YYDKDF (reference sequence). The full variable domain, with the rest looked up from reference TRBV15 and TRBJ1-6, is DAMVIQNPRYQVTQFGKPVTLSCSQTLNHNVMYWYQQKSSQAPKLLFHYYDKDFNNEADTPDNFQSRRPNTSFCFLDIRSPGLGDTAMYLCATSPVRQGGSPLHFGNGTRLTVT.

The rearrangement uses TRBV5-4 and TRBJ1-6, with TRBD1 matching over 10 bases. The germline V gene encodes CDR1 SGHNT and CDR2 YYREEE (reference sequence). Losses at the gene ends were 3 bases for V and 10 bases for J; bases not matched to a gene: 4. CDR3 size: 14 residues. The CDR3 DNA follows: TGTGCCAGCAGCTCCGACAGGGGGCTCTCACCCCTCCACTTT. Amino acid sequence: CASSSDRGLSPLHF.

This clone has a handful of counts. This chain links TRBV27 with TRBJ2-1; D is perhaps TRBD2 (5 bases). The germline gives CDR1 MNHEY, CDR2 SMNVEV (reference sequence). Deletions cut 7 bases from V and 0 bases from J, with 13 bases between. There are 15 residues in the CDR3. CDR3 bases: TGTGCCAGCAACCCAAGGGAGAGCTCCTACAATGAGCAGTTCTTC. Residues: CASNPRESSYNEQFF.

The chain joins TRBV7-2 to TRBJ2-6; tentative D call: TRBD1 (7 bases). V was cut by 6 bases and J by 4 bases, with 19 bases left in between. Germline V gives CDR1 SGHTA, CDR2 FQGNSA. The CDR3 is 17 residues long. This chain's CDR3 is CASRRRGQLVGANVLTF. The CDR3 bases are TGTGCCAGCAGACGGAGGGGACAGTTAGTAGGGGCCAACGTCCTGACTTTC.

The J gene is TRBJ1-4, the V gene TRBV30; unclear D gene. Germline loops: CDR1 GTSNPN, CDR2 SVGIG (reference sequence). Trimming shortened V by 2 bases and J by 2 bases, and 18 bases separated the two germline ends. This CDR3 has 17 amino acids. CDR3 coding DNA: TGTGCCTGGAGTCCCACTACTAGCCTAGGGACTAATGAAAAACTGTTTTTT. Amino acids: CAWSPTTSLGTNEKLFF.